This note documents a single TCR beta chain sequence. Other nucleotide sequences in the sample specify the same CDR3. These data originate in a study of CD8+ T cells in alopecia areata. RNA extraction and reverse transcription yielded cDNA as sequencing template. TCRdb keeps only in-frame clones here, not all; method: immunoSEQ multiplex PCR. The sample has about 150,000 clones; over 70% are singletons. Germline CDR1 reads SGHRS; CDR2 reads YFSETQ. This CDR3 comprises 15 residues. Trimming left V 0 bases short and J 1 base short, with 8 bases between. The TCR sequence derives from a human donor with alopecia areata. Here the sequenced sample was CD8+ T cells sorted from blood, taken at week 0. The chain employs TRBV5-1 and TRBJ2-1; a possible D gene is TRBD1 (5 bases). CDR3 bases: TGCGCCAGCAGCTTGGGACAGTCATCCTACAATGAGCAGTTCTTC. Its protein product is CASSLGQSSYNEQFF.